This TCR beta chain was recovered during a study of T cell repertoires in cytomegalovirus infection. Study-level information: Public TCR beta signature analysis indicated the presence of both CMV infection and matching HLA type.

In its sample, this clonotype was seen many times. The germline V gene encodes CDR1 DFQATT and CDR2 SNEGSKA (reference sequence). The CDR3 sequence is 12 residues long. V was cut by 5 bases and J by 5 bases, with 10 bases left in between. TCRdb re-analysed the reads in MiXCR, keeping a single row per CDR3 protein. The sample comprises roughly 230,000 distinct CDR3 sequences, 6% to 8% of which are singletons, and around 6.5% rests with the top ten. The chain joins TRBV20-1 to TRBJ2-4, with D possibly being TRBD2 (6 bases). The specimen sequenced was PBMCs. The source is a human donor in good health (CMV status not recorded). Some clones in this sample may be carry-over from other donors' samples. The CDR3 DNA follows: TGCAGTGCTGGGGGGACGGAAAACATTCAGTACTTC. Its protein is CSAGGTENIQYF.